These T cell receptor beta chains were read from a single sample in a study of blood T cell repertoires in COVID-19. Assay used: immunoSEQ multiplex PCR; TCRdb lists only in-frame clones, some missing. This table has 70,000 to 100,000 clones, 70% to 90% appearing once. The source material was peripheral blood. The origin of the receptors is a woman aged 70 to 79 with acute or convalescent COVID-19. Each CDR3 is given with its conserved first and last residue. D genes are given only for firm matches. For some rows the clone size is stated as once, few or many, or as a class when expanded; others skip it.

TRBV19	NA	TRBJ2-1	TRBD2	TGTGCCAGTAGTATAGCCCTGCGGACTAGCGGGGTCGGCTTTATGACCTACAATGAGCAGTTCTTC	CASSIALRTSGVGFMTYNEQFF
TRBV2	NA	TRBJ2-3	TRBD2	TGTGCCAGCACCCATGGGGCGGGAGAGAAAGATACGCAGTATTTT	CASTHGAGEKDTQYF
TRBV30	NA	TRBJ1-4	NA	TGTGCCTGGAAAGGGAGGGGGAACCTTAATGAAAAACTGTTTTTT	CAWKGRGNLNEKLFF
TRBV30	NA	TRBJ2-3	NA	TGTGCCTGGAGTGTTTCCCACACAGATACGCAGTATTTT	CAWSVSHTDTQYF
TRBV7-9	NA	TRBJ2-5	NA	TGTGCCAGCAGCTTGGTATTGTCCATTAGTCAAGAGACCCAGTACTTC	CASSLVLSISQETQYF
TRBV15	NA	TRBJ1-2	TRBD1	TGTGCCACCAGCAGAGGGGACAGGGGCCATGGCTACACCTTC	CATSRGDRGHGYTF
TRBV4-1	NA	TRBJ2-3	TRBD2	TGCGCCAGCAGCCAAGATTTAGCGTCTAGCGGGAGTCAAACAGATACGCAGTATTTT	CASSQDLASSGSQTDTQYF
TRBV9	NA	TRBJ1-3	TRBD1	TGTGCCAGCAGCGTGGATACCGGGACAGAAAACACCATATATTTT	CASSVDTGTENTIYF
TRBV11-2	NA	TRBJ2-3	TRBD2	TGTGCCAGCAGCTCCCCGGCTAGCGGCACCGGCGGTACGCAGTATTTT	CASSSPASGTGGTQYF
TRBV15	NA	TRBJ1-1	NA	TGTGCCACCAGCAGAGATCAGACACCGGCCCCCGAAGCTTTCTTT	CATSRDQTPAPEAFF
TRBV5-4	NA	TRBJ2-5	NA	TGTGCCAGCAGCCCCCACCCAGTCGAAGAGACCCAGTACTTC	CASSPHPVEETQYF
TRBV10-3	NA	TRBJ1-1	NA	TGTGCCATCAGGGACTTCAACACTGAAGCTTTCTTT	CAIRDFNTEAFF
TRBV5-1	NA	TRBJ2-1	TRBD2	TGCGCCAGCAGGGAGGGTAGCGGGAACAATGAGCAGTTCTTC	CASREGSGNNEQFF
TRBV6-5	NA	TRBJ2-2	NA	TGTGCCAGCGGGTTTCAGACAGGTTTTTCCGGGGAGCTGTTTTTT	CASGFQTGFSGELFF
TRBV9	NA	TRBJ2-3	TRBD2	TGTGCCAGCAGCGCGGGACTAGGCACAGATACGCAGTATTTT	CASSAGLGTDTQYF
TRBV2	NA	TRBJ1-1	NA	TGTGCCAGCAGTCCAAGACAGAGCTACACTGAAGCTTTCTTT	CASSPRQSYTEAFF
TRBV15	NA	TRBJ2-5	TRBD2	TGTGCCACCAGCAGTCTCAGCGGGAGTAAAAAGACCCAGTACTTC	CATSSLSGSKKTQYF
TRBV5-1	NA	TRBJ2-4	TRBD2	TGCGCCAGCAGCACAGGGACTAGCGGGTTCAAAAACATTCAGTACTTC	CASSTGTSGFKNIQYF
TRBV9	NA	TRBJ2-2	TRBD1	TGTGCCAGCAGCGTAGGGCTTGTGGGACAGGGCGGAGAAGGTGACGCCGGGGAGCTGTTTTTT	CASSVGLVGQGGEGDAGELFF
TRBV19	NA	TRBJ1-2	NA	TGTGCCAGTAGTAGGACTGAGGCCCGACTGGGGGGCTACACCTTC	CASSRTEARLGGYTF
TRBV29-1	once	TRBJ1-2	NA	TGCAGCGTTGGAAGACAGATCTATGGCTACACCTTC	CSVGRQIYGYTF
TRBV11-2	NA	TRBJ1-4	NA	TGTGCCAGCAGCATTCTTGCACAGGGTATAAATGAAAAACTGTTTTTT	CASSILAQGINEKLFF